Listed below are T cell receptor beta chains from one sample, sequenced in a study of identical twins. From the 5' RACE reads, TCRdb called clonotypes with MiXCR, one entry per CDR3 protein. The profile shows roughly 250,000 distinct CDR3 sequences, about an eighth of them singletons. The sample taken for sequencing was memory (CD45RO+) T cells sorted from blood. These receptors all come from a woman younger than 35 in good health. CDR3s include the opening cysteine and the closing phenylalanine or tryptophan. The order of the fields is V gene, J gene, CDR3 protein.

V gene: TRBV6-2/TRBV6-3; J gene: TRBJ2-2; CDR3 protein: CASSYDQPNTGELFF
V gene: TRBV10-3; J gene: TRBJ1-2; CDR3 protein: CAITGDTNYGYTF
V gene: TRBV29-1; J gene: TRBJ2-1; CDR3 protein: CSAEWLTEEFF
V gene: TRBV5-1; J gene: TRBJ1-4; CDR3 protein: CASSQDSRNEKLFF
V gene: TRBV7-9; J gene: TRBJ2-7; CDR3 protein: CASSSQLDRAYEQYF
V gene: TRBV7-6; J gene: TRBJ2-7; CDR3 protein: CASTPSGDGNAQYF
V gene: TRBV3-1; J gene: TRBJ2-7; CDR3 protein: CASSQIQGVSEQYF
V gene: TRBV3-1; J gene: TRBJ2-1; CDR3 protein: CASSQDSGTANEQFF
V gene: TRBV4-3; J gene: TRBJ2-7; CDR3 protein: CASSQLSGGSYEQYF
V gene: TRBV20-1; J gene: TRBJ2-5; CDR3 protein: CSASGLGQETQYF
V gene: TRBV7-2; J gene: TRBJ2-7; CDR3 protein: CASSLKQESSYEQYF
V gene: TRBV27; J gene: TRBJ1-5; CDR3 protein: CASSSTAHSNQPQHF
V gene: TRBV2; J gene: TRBJ2-3; CDR3 protein: CASRVGLAGNWADTQYF
V gene: TRBV6-1; J gene: TRBJ2-2; CDR3 protein: CAVKAAGGRTGELFF
V gene: TRBV5-1; J gene: TRBJ1-3; CDR3 protein: CASSEGGTGNTIYF
V gene: TRBV5-5; J gene: TRBJ1-2; CDR3 protein: CASSPWDRINLGYTF
V gene: TRBV5-1; J gene: TRBJ2-2; CDR3 protein: CASSLEGELFF
V gene: TRBV6-1; J gene: TRBJ2-1; CDR3 protein: CASSEERSQGHHEQFF
V gene: TRBV5-1; J gene: TRBJ2-7; CDR3 protein: CASSWIVSGEQYF
V gene: TRBV7-6; J gene: TRBJ2-1; CDR3 protein: CASSPLTSGVSNEQFF
V gene: TRBV29-1; J gene: TRBJ2-3; CDR3 protein: CSVRVGTTTDTQYF
V gene: TRBV5-6; J gene: TRBJ1-1; CDR3 protein: CASSRGTGEFAFF
V gene: TRBV6-6; J gene: TRBJ1-1; CDR3 protein: CASSQKWRTEAFF
V gene: TRBV7-6; J gene: TRBJ1-1; CDR3 protein: CASSPPGGTEAFF
V gene: TRBV11-2; J gene: TRBJ2-6; CDR3 protein: CASSPGTRSSGANVLTF